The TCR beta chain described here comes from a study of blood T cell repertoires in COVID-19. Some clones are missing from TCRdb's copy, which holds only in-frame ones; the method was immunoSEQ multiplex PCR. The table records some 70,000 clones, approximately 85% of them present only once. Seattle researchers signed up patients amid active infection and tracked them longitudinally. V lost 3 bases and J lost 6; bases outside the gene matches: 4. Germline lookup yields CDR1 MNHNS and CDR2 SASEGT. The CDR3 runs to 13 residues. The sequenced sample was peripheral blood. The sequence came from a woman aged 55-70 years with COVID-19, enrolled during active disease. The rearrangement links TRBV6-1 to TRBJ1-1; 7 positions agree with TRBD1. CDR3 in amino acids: CASSDLGQPEAFF. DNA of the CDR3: TGTGCCAGCAGTGATCTGGGACAGCCTGAAGCTTTCTTT.